Sequencing of this TCR beta chain was carried out in a study of vaccination and CD4 T cells after COVID-19. Study at large: Two of the convalescents were Hispanic, and convalescents were six males and four females.

The CDR3 totals 15 residues. CDR1 and CDR2 (germline): DFQATT, SNEGSKA (reference sequence). Trimming left V 6 bases short and J 5 bases short, with 20 bases between. This clonotype was seen a few times. Its antigen is still unknown. Oncomine TCR Beta short-read sequencing was applied to DNA from cultured CD4+ T cells. Each CDR3 protein gets one entry after TCRdb re-called the PCR reads with MiXCR. The sample lists tens of thousands of distinct CDR3 sequences; roughly 40% were seen once. Time point: late sampling 161 to 241 days after vaccination in a few convalescent patients. As to treatment: approximately nine-day PBMC culture with coronavirus spike peptide pools or control peptides (ViraFEST assay).

The input for sequencing was CD4+ T cells from blood, cultured in vitro, taken about 7 months after SARS-CoV-2 vaccination. The clonotype was recovered from a human donor who had recovered from COVID-19. The chain joins TRBV20-1 to TRBJ2-1, with D possibly being TRBD2 (5 bases). The CDR3 region has the DNA TGCAGTGCCCCCCTAGGCGGGCTAGCCGACAATGAGCAGTTCTTC. The encoded protein is CSAPLGGLADNEQFF.